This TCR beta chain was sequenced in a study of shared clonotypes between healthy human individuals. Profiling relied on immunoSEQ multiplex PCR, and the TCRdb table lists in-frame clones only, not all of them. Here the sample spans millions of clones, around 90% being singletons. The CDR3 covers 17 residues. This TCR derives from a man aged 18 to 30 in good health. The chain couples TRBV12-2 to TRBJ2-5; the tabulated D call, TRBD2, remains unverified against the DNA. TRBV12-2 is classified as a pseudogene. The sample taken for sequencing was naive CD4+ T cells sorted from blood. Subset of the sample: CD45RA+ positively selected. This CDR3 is CASRRRRAGGLQETQYF. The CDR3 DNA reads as TGTGCAAGTCGCCGTAGAAGAGCGGGAGGGCTACAAGAGACCCAGTACTTC.